This T cell receptor beta chain was identified during a study of shared clonotypes between healthy human individuals. Notes on the study in general: Only blood underwent sampling, and tissue repertoires likely differ.

V was trimmed by 1 base and J by 6 bases, leaving 11 bases between them. The CDR3 contains 14 residues. From germline, CDR1 is MGHDK and CDR2 SYGVNS. This table comes from immunoSEQ multiplex PCR, and its TCRdb copy is limited to in-frame clones, with some not included. The sample has about 1.5 million clones, around 98% seen once; the top ten hold around 0.45%. This clone showed up just once. Its cognate antigen is unknown. V is TRBV25-1 and J is TRBJ2-3; maybe TRBD1 (5 bases). The sequence was collected from a man in his thirties or forties in good health. Sequencing was carried out using naive CD4+ T cells sorted from blood. As for subset: CD45RA+ positively selected. The CDR3 DNA follows: TGTGCCAGCAGTGAATTCCAGGGAATCGATACGCAGTATTTT. This translates into CASSEFQGIDTQYF.